The 32 T cell receptor beta chains below come from one sample, sequenced in a study of shared clonotypes between healthy human individuals. The repertoire was sequenced with immunoSEQ multiplex PCR; TCRdb's copy has only in-frame clones and lacks some. The sample lists roughly 1,100,000 clones; 70% to 80% were seen once. Sequencing used memory CD4+ T cells sorted from blood. The subset: CD45RA-negative fraction. These receptors were obtained from a man younger than 35 in good health.

This clone was found once. The J gene is TRBJ1-3, the V gene TRBV29-1; no definite D call. V was pared by 6 bases and J by 0 bases, with 3 bases between. CDR3 length: 11 residues. Germline V lookup: CDR1 SQVTM, CDR2 ANQGSEA. CDR3 sequence (DNA): TGCAGCGTGACCTCTGGAAACACCATATATTTT. Residues: CSVTSGNTIYF. The variable domain in full, with the rest retrieved from reference TRBV29-1 and TRBJ1-3, is SAVISQKPSRDICQRGTSLTIQCQVDSQVTMMFWYRQQPGQSLTLIATANQGSEATYESGFVIDKFPISRPNLTFSTLTVSNMSPEDSSIYLCSVTSGNTIYFGEGSWLTVV.

The chain couples TRBV30 to TRBJ1-4; tentative D call: TRBD1 (6 bases). The CDR3 extends over 13 amino acids. From germline, CDR1 is GTSNPN and CDR2 SVGIG (reference sequence). The V end lost 8 bases, the J end lost 7 bases, and 17 bases lay between the germline ends. CDR3 region: CARAGRGGEKLFF. The CDR3 DNA follows: TGTGCCCGAGCGGGCAGGGGAGGTGAAAAACTGTTTTTT. The variable domain in full, completed from reference TRBV30 and TRBJ1-4, reads SQTIHQWPATLVQPVGSPLSLECTVEGTSNPNLYWYRQAAGRGLQLLFYSVGIGQISSEVPQNLSASRPQDRQFILSSKKLLLSDSGFYLCARAGRGGEKLFFGSGTQLSVL.

This chain links TRBV19 with TRBJ2-5; 10 bases fit TRBD1. The junction had 10 bases not matched to a gene; V was cut back by 4 bases and J by 5 bases. Germline V CDR1 and CDR2: LNHDA, SQIVND (reference sequence). The CDR3 contains 16 residues. This CDR3 reads CASSTSRQGARETQYF. CDR3 in DNA: TGTGCCAGTAGTACCAGTCGACAGGGGGCTCGGGAGACCCAGTACTTC.

This clone turned up a few times. This sample also contains other DNA sequences that code for the same CDR3. The J gene is TRBJ2-7, the V gene TRBV5-4, with TRBD1 identical over 9 bases. CDR1 is SGHNT, CDR2 YYREEE, per germline (reference sequence). After removal of 4 bases from V and 2 bases from J, the junction contained 4 bases not matched to a gene. The CDR3 length is 14 residues. Here the CDR3 DNA reads TGTGCCAGCAGCCGGGGACAGGGTCCCTACGAGCAGTACTTC. It codes for CASSRGQGPYEQYF. Combining the CDR3 with reference TRBV5-4 and TRBJ2-7 gives the whole variable domain ETGVTQSPTHLIKTRGQQVTLRCSSQSGHNTVSWYQQALGQGPQFIFQYYREEENGRGNFPPRFSGLQFPNYSSELNVNALELDDSALYLCASSRGQGPYEQYFGPGTRLTVT.

The CDR3 spells CATSRDHGGSDSGANVLTF. The CDR3, as DNA: TGTGCCACCAGCAGAGATCATGGGGGATCAGACTCTGGGGCCAACGTCCTGACTTTC. V is TRBV15 and J is TRBJ2-6; tentatively, D is TRBD1 or TRBD2 (5 bases each). CDR3 length: 19 amino acids. V lost 0 bases, J lost 0 bases, and 15 bases lay in between. Germline V gene sequence: CDR1 LNHNV, CDR2 YYDKDF (reference sequence). Using reference TRBV15 and TRBJ2-6 for the parts outside the CDR3, the full variable domain is DAMVIQNPRYQVTQFGKPVTLSCSQTLNHNVMYWYQQKSSQAPKLLFHYYDKDFNNEADTPDNFQSRRPNTSFCFLDIRSPGLGDTAMYLCATSRDHGGSDSGANVLTFGAGSRLTVL.

This clone was detected a few times. This chain links TRBV29-1 with TRBJ2-1, with D hard to call. CDR1 and CDR2 (germline): SQVTM, ANQGSEA. This CDR3 region has 13 residues. V gave up 2 bases and J gave up 2 bases, with 7 bases separating them. Here the CDR3 reads CSVETLAYNEQFF. DNA of the CDR3: TGCAGCGTTGAAACTCTAGCCTACAATGAGCAGTTCTTC.

This clone was counted a few times. This CDR3 is CASSRPTGGGTDTQYF. The CDR3, as DNA: TGTGCCAGCAGCCGACCGACAGGGGGCGGGACAGATACGCAGTATTTT. The V gene is TRBV5-4, the J gene TRBJ2-3, with TRBD1 identical over 10 bases. Trimming took 4 bases from V and 3 from J; bases not matched to a gene: 8. The CDR3 is 16 residues long. Germline V gene data show CDR1 as SGHNT and CDR2 as YYREEE (reference sequence).

The rearrangement uses TRBV30 and TRBJ1-5; TRBD1 agrees at 8 bases. This CDR3 contains 13 residues. In germline, CDR1 is GTSNPN, CDR2 SVGIG (reference sequence). Trimming at V came to 1 base and at J to 5 bases, leaving 1 base not matched to a gene. The DNA for the CDR3 is TGTGCCTGGAGTGGGGGACAGGATCAGCCCCAGCATTTT. This encodes CAWSGGQDQPQHF. Full variable domain (missing parts from reference TRBV30 and TRBJ1-5): SQTIHQWPATLVQPVGSPLSLECTVEGTSNPNLYWYRQAAGRGLQLLFYSVGIGQISSEVPQNLSASRPQDRQFILSSKKLLLSDSGFYLCAWSGGQDQPQHFGDGTRLSIL.

This clone occurred a few times. This chain links TRBV6-1 with TRBJ1-2; TRBD1 matches at 9 bases. Germline CDR1 and CDR2: MNHNS and SASEGT. The V and J ends lost 3 bases and 6 bases, in that order; junction bases with no gene match: 8. The CDR3 runs to 15 residues. The CDR3 is CASSDSGTGNDGYTF. CDR3 bases: TGTGCCAGCAGTGACTCCGGGACAGGGAATGATGGCTACACCTTC.

About this clone: Germline is not matched at one junction end, which may reflect a read error. J is TRBJ1-6 and V is TRBV6-9; no reliable D call. From germline, CDR1 is MNHGY and CDR2 SVAAGI. This CDR3 has 9 amino acids. CDR3 sequence (DNA): TGTGCCAGCAGTTACTTTTGTGGGTTT. Protein sequence: CASSYFCGF.

The chain joins TRBV7-2 to TRBJ2-2; D possibly corresponds to TRBD2 (6 bases). Germline CDR1 and CDR2: SGHTA and FQGNSA. V lost 4 bases and J lost 3, with 15 bases in between. There are 16 residues in the CDR3. The CDR3 sequence is CASSSGHGRYTGELFF. DNA for the CDR3: TGTGCCAGCAGCTCAGGTCACGGGAGATACACCGGGGAGCTGTTTTTT. Combining the CDR3 with reference TRBV7-2 and TRBJ2-2 gives the whole variable domain GAGVSQSPSNKVTEKGKDVELRCDPISGHTALYWYRQSLGQGLEFLIYFQGNSAPDKSGLPSDRFSAERTGGSVSTLTIQRTQQEDSAVYLCASSSGHGRYTGELFFGEGSRLTVL.

In DNA, the CDR3 is TGTGCCAGCAGTTCGAGAGGGTACGAGCAGTACTTC. Protein product: CASSSRGYEQYF. The V and J genes are TRBV9 and TRBJ2-7, with D possibly TRBD2 on 5 matching bases. CDR1 is SGDLS, CDR2 YYNGEE, per germline. The ends were cut back, 5 bases at V and 4 bases at J, with 10 bases in the middle. This CDR3 region has 12 residues.

This clone was counted a few times. The chain joins TRBV6-4 to TRBJ1-1; D is uncertain. The CDR3 is 13 amino acids. V shed 6 bases and J shed 2 bases, with 10 bases lying between them. Germline values: CDR1 MRHNA, CDR2 SNTAGT. CDR3 protein: CASRETRNTEAFF. CDR3 coding DNA: TGTGCCAGCAGGGAGACCAGAAACACTGAAGCTTTCTTT.

The V call is TRBV2, the J call TRBJ2-7; D possibly corresponds to TRBD2 (5 bases). V lost 3 bases and J lost 3, with 15 bases in between. The germline V gene has CDR1 SNHLY and CDR2 FYNNEI. The CDR3 runs to 15 residues. CDR3 sequence (DNA): TGTGCCAGCAGTGACCCCAGCGGAGAGGGCTACGAGCAGTACTTC. Its translation: CASSDPSGEGYEQYF.

This chain links TRBV28 with TRBJ1-2; weak D call: TRBD1 (6 bases). Trimming left V 7 bases short and J 5 bases short, with 14 bases between. The CDR3 length is 13 residues. Germline assignment: CDR1 MDHEN and CDR2 SYDVKM. The CDR3 region is CASNTGRPYGYTF. The CDR3 DNA follows: TGTGCCAGCAACACAGGGAGACCTTATGGCTACACCTTC.

This clone is a singleton in its sample. The chain joins TRBV5-1 to TRBJ2-3; the D call may be TRBD1 or TRBD2 (5 bases each). Germline loops: CDR1 SGHRS, CDR2 YFSETQ. Trimming shortened V by 4 bases and J by 2 bases, and 17 bases separated the two germline ends. The CDR3 totals 16 residues. The CDR3 is CASSRREGVVTDTQYF. In nucleotides, the CDR3 is TGCGCCAGCAGCCGCCGGGAAGGGGTTGTCACAGATACGCAGTATTTT.

On this clone: Additional DNA sequences in this sample encode the identical CDR3. The rearrangement links TRBV18 to TRBJ2-6; TRBD1 matches at 11 bases. The junction had 3 bases not matched to a gene; V was cut back by 2 bases and J by 3 bases. The CDR3 has 17 amino acids. Germline CDR1 and CDR2: KGHSH and LQKENI. The chain's CDR3 is CASSPVGQGVGANVLTF. As DNA, the CDR3 is TGTGCCAGCTCACCAGTGGGACAGGGGGTTGGGGCCAACGTCCTGACTTTC.

This rearrangement joins TRBV12-5 to TRBJ1-1; 7 positions agree with TRBD1. There are 14 residues in the CDR3. Germline V CDR1 and CDR2: LGHNT, FRNRAP. Trimming at V came to 4 bases and at J to 6 bases, leaving 8 bases not matched to a gene. As DNA, the CDR3 is TGTGCTAGTGGTTCACAGGGGAGGGGAGCTGAAGCTTTCTTT. Protein: CASGSQGRGAEAFF.

As regards this clone: Since a much larger clone is just one base distant, this may be a read error. V and J are TRBV6-1 and TRBJ1-5, with no clear D. There are 14 residues in the CDR3. The ends were cut back, 6 bases at V and 0 bases at J, with 9 bases in the middle. From germline, CDR1 is MNHNS and CDR2 SASEGT. CDR3 sequence (DNA): TGTGCCAGCAGCGCCCTGGATAGCAATCAGCCCCAGCATTTT. This gives the protein CASSALDSNQPQHF.

This chain uses TRBV2 with TRBJ2-2, with a tentative D call TRBD2 (5 bases). Trimming shortened V by 3 bases and J by 6 bases, and 14 bases separated the two germline ends. Germline V gives CDR1 SNHLY, CDR2 FYNNEI. This CDR3 spans 15 amino acids. The CDR3 region has the DNA TGTGCCAGCAGTGAGTCGACTATAAGTTCCGGGGAGCTGTTTTTT. This gives the protein CASSESTISSGELFF.

This clone was recorded at least ten times. V usage is TRBV9 and J usage is TRBJ2-1; D remains unclear. The CDR3 length is 15 residues. V shed 3 bases and J shed 0 bases, with 10 bases lying between them. Germline V CDR1 and CDR2: SGDLS, YYNGEE. The CDR3 DNA is TGTGCCAGCAGCGCAGGTCACAGCTCCTACAATGAGCAGTTCTTC. It is translated as CASSAGHSSYNEQFF.

This clone was found once. V and J are TRBV5-1 and TRBJ2-1; 8 positions match TRBD1. Germline loops: CDR1 SGHRS, CDR2 YFSETQ. V lost 0 bases and J lost 5; bases outside the gene matches: 10. The length of the CDR3 is 17 residues. The CDR3 is CASSLGPPGQDDNEQFF. The CDR3 region has the DNA TGCGCCAGCAGCTTGGGGCCTCCGGGACAGGATGACAATGAGCAGTTCTTC.

The J gene is TRBJ2-1, the V gene TRBV5-6, with 8 nucleotides matching TRBD1. This CDR3 contains 15 residues. CDR1 SGHDT and CDR2 YYEEEE come from the germline V gene. Unmatched junction bases numbered 8, after V lost 5 bases and J lost 4 bases. DNA for the CDR3: TGTGCCAGCAGTAATTGGGGACAGGCGTACAATGAGCAGTTCTTC. Translating gives CASSNWGQAYNEQFF.

The V call is TRBV7-8, the J call TRBJ2-7; a possible D gene is TRBD2 (5 bases). Germline assignment: CDR1 SGHVS and CDR2 FQNEAQ. The CDR3 spans 13 residues. Trimming shortened V by 1 base and J by 5 bases, and 9 bases separated the two germline ends. This CDR3 is CASSLGTFDEQYF. In DNA, the CDR3 is TGTGCCAGCAGCTTAGGGACTTTTGACGAGCAGTACTTC. The full variable domain, its missing parts supplied by reference TRBV7-8 and TRBJ2-7, is GAGVSQSPRYKVAKRGQDVALRCDPISGHVSLFWYQQALGQGPEFLTYFQNEAQLDKSGLPSDRFFAERPEGSVSTLKIQRTQQEDSAVYLCASSLGTFDEQYFGPGTRLTVT.

The sample holds many counts of this clone. The chain couples TRBV5-1 to TRBJ1-3, with D perhaps TRBD1 (5 bases). V was shortened by 0 bases and J by 2 bases, with 21 bases between the two germline ends. This CDR3 region has 19 residues. Per germline, CDR1 SGHRS and CDR2 YFSETQ. The CDR3 region has the DNA TGCGCCAGCAGCTTGGAGCCCGCCGGGACTAGCGGTACTGGAAACACCATATATTTT. Translation: CASSLEPAGTSGTGNTIYF.

The chain is built from TRBV18 and TRBJ2-7, with 10 bases identical to TRBD2. There are 15 residues in the CDR3. After removal of 0 bases from V and 3 bases from J, the junction contained 2 bases not matched to a gene. Germline CDR1 is KGHSH and CDR2 is LQKENI. CDR3 in DNA: TGTGCCAGCTCACCACCGGGACTAGCGCTCTACGAGCAGTACTTC. This gives the protein CASSPPGLALYEQYF.

The chain is built from TRBV6-5 and TRBJ2-3; perhaps TRBD2 as D (6 bases). This CDR3 spans 15 amino acids. The V end was cut by 6 bases, the J end by 4 bases, with 17 bases between. CDR1 is MNHEY, CDR2 SVGAGI, per germline. CDR3 in DNA: TGTGCCAGCAGCCTATCAGGAGGGAGAGCAGATACGCAGTATTTT. Translation gives CASSLSGGRADTQYF.

This clone was picked up a small number of times. The chain joins TRBV10-3 to TRBJ2-1; 11 nucleotides agree with TRBD2. CDR1 and CDR2 from the germline V gene are ENHRY and SYGVKD. The CDR3 is 16 amino acids. With 4 bases clipped from V and 4 bases from J, the junction kept 6 bases outside the gene matches. The CDR3 sequence is CAISAGTSGEYNEQFF. The CDR3, as DNA: TGTGCCATCAGTGCAGGGACTAGCGGAGAATACAATGAGCAGTTCTTC.

The V and J genes are TRBV28 and TRBJ2-3; 10 bases match TRBD2. Germline V gives CDR1 MDHEN, CDR2 SYDVKM. This CDR3 region has 18 residues. V gave up 6 bases and J gave up 0 bases; unmatched junction bases: 12. Written as DNA, the CDR3 is TGTGCCAGCAGCCGACCGGGACTAGCGTATTCTAGCACAGATACGCAGTATTTT. This sequence encodes CASSRPGLAYSSTDTQYF.

In this sample, this clone turned up a few times. The CDR3 bases are TGTGCCAGCAGCGAGACTAGCGGGAATGCCTACAATGAGCAGTTCTTC. Its translation is CASSETSGNAYNEQFF. The chain recombines TRBV9 with TRBJ2-1; TRBD2 aligns across 11 bases. The J segment lost 2 bases and the V segment lost 3 bases, leaving 4 bases of the junction unmatched. The CDR3 is 16 amino acids. Germline-derived CDR1 and CDR2 are SGDLS and YYNGEE.

The chain uses TRBV4-1 and TRBJ2-1, with D possibly called TRBD1 or TRBD2 (5 bases each). Per germline, CDR1 MGHRA and CDR2 YSYEKL. The germline V and J ends were trimmed by 1 base and 4 bases, with 11 bases remaining between them. The CDR3 is made up of 15 amino acids. The CDR3 DNA sequence: TGCGCCAGCAGCCAAGGAGACGGGGCTTACAATGAGCAGTTCTTC. The encoded protein is CASSQGDGAYNEQFF.

The chain is built from TRBV28 and TRBJ1-4, with no clear D. The V end lost 7 bases, the J end lost 2 bases, and 14 bases lay between the germline ends. Germline V gives CDR1 MDHEN, CDR2 SYDVKM. This CDR3 is 15 amino acids long. The CDR3 spells CASTTFIGTNEKLFF. The DNA for the CDR3 is TGTGCCAGCACCACGTTTATAGGGACTAATGAAAAACTGTTTTTT.